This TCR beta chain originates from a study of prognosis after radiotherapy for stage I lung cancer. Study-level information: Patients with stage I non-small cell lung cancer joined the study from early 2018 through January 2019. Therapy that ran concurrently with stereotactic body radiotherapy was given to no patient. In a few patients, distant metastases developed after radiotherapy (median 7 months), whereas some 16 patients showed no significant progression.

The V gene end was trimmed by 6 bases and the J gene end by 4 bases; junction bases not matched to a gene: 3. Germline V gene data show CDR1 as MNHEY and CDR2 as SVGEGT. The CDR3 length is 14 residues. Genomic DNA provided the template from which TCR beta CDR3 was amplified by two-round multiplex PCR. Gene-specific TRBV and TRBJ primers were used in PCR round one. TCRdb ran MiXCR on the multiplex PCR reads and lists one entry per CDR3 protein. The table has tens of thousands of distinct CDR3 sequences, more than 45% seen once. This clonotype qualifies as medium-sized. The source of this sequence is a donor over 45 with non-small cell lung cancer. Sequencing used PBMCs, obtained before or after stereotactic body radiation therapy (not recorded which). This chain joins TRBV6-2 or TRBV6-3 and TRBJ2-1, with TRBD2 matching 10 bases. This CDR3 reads CASRPSGGYNEQFF. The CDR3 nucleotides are TGTGCCAGCAGGCCTAGCGGGGGTTACAATGAGCAGTTCTTC.